This T cell receptor (beta chain) was found in a study of blood T cells in healthy people across ages. Study-level results: Per-million-T-cell TCR beta diversity fell roughly linearly with age. Underestimates were what the diversity estimates from one million T cells were considered to be.

In its sample, this clonotype was seen a few times. Its antigen is unknown. Sample-barcoded 5' priming and a J-beta primer mix drove a second PCR of 7 to 11 cycles. Every molecule of cDNA carried a tag from a template-switch adaptor with 12 random nucleotides. In TCRdb, the 5' RACE reads were re-called with MiXCR into one record per CDR3 protein. The table records under 1,000,000 distinct CDR3 sequences, less than 60% of them present only once. Germline CDR1 and CDR2: SGHRS and YFSETQ. This CDR3 is built from 16 residues. V lost 0 bases, J lost 2 bases, and 6 bases stayed unmatched. The chain recombines TRBV5-1 with TRBJ2-3, with 7 bases lining up with TRBD1. This sequence was found in a man of 80 years or more in good health. The sequenced sample consisted of blood. CDR3: CASSLVGTAYTDTQYF. For the CDR3, the DNA is TGCGCCAGCAGCTTGGTTGGGACAGCTTACACAGATACGCAGTATTTT.